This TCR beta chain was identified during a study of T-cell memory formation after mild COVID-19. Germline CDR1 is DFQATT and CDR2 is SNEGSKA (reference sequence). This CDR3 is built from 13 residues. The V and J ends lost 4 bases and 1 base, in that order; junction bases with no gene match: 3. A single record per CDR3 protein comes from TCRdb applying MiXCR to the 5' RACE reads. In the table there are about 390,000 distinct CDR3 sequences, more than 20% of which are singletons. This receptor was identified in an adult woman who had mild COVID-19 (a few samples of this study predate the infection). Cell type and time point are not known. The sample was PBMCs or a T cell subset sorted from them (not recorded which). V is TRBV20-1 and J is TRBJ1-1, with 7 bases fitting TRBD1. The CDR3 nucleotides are TGCAGTGCTACACAGGGGAAGAACACTGAAGCTTTCTTT. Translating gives CSATQGKNTEAFF.